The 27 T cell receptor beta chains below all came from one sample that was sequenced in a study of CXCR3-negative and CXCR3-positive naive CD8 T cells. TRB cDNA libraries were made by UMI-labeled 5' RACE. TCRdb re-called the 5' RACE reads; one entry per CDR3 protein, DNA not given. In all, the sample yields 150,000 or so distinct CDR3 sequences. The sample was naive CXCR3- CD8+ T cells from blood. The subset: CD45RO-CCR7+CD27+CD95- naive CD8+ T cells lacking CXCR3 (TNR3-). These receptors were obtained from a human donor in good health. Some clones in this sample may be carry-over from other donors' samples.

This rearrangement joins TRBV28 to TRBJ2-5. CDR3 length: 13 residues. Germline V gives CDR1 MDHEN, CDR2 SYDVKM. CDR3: CASSFGRPETQYF.

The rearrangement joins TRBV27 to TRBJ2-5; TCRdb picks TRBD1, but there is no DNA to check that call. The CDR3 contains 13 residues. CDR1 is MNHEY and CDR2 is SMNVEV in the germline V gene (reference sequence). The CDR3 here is CASSSRERETQYF.

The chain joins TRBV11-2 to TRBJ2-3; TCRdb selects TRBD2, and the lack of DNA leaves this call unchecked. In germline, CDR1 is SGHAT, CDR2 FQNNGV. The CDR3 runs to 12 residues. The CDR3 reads CASSGPTDTQYF.

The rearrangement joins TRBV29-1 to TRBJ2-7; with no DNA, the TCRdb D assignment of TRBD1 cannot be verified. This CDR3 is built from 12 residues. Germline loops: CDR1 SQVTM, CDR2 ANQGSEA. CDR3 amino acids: CSVAGQTYEQYF.

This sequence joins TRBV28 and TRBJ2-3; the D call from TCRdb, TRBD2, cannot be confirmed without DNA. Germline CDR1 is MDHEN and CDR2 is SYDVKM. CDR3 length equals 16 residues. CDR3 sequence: CASSLGYYPGTDTQYF. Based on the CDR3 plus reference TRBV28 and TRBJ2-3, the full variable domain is DVKVTQSSRYLVKRTGEKVFLECVQDMDHENMFWYRQDPGLGLRLIYFSYDVKMKEKGDIPEGYSVSREKKERFSLILESASTNQTSMYLCASSLGYYPGTDTQYFGPGTRLTVL.

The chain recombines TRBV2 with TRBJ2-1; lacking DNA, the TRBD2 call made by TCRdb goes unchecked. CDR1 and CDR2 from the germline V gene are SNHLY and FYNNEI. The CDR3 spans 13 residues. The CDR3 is CASTSGSNDEQFF.

CDR3 in amino acids: CASSQEVWVDHRYNEQFF. This sequence joins TRBV4-1 and TRBJ2-1. The CDR3 is made up of 18 amino acids. CDR1 is MGHRA and CDR2 is YSYEKL in the germline V gene.

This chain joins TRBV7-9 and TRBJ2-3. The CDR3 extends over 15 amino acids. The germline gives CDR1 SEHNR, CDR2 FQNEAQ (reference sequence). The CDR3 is CASSLRVGVEDTQYF.

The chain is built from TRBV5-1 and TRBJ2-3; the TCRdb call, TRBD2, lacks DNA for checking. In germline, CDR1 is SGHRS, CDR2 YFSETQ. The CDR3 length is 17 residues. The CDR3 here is CASSLEGTSGSTDTQYF.

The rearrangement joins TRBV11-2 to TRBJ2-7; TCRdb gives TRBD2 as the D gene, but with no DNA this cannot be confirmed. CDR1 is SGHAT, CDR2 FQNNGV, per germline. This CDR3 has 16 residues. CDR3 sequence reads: CSSSPILAGASYEQYF.

CDR3 amino acids: CASSSRQGAGTEAFF. V gene TRBV5-4 combines with J gene TRBJ1-1; there is no DNA to check the TCRdb D call of TRBD1. CDR1 is SGHNT, CDR2 YYREEE, per germline (reference sequence). This CDR3 comprises 15 residues.

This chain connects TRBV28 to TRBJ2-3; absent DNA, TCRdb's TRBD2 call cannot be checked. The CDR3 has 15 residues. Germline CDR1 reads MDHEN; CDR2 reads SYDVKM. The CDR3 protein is CASGVAGGGGDTQYF.

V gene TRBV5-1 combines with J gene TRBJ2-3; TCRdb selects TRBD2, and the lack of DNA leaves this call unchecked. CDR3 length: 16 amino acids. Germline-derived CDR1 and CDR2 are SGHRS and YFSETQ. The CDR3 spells CASSLEAGGPPDTQYF.

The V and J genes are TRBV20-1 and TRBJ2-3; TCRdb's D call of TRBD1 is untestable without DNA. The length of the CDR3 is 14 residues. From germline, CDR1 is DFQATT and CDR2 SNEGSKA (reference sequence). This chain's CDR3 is CSASLTGGSHTQYF.

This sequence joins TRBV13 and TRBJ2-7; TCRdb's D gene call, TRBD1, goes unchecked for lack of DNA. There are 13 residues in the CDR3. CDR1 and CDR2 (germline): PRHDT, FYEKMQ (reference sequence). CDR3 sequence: CASSPRVSYEQYF.

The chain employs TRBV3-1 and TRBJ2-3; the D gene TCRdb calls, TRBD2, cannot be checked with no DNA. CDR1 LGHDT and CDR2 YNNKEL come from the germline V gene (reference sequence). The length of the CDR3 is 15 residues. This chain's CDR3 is CASSQVAGDPDTQYF.

CDR3 sequence: CSVEGGRAYEQYF. V and J are TRBV29-1 and TRBJ2-7; TCRdb proposes TRBD1, but this gene call is untestable without DNA. The CDR3 contains 13 residues. Germline CDR1 SQVTM, CDR2 ANQGSEA.

The CDR3 loop is CASRPITGTGNTGELFF. The J gene is TRBJ2-2, the V gene TRBV28; as DNA is missing, the TRBD1 call by TCRdb cannot be tested. CDR1 and CDR2 from the germline V gene are MDHEN and SYDVKM. CDR3 size: 17 residues. The variable domain in full, completed from reference TRBV28 and TRBJ2-2, reads DVKVTQSSRYLVKRTGEKVFLECVQDMDHENMFWYRQDPGLGLRLIYFSYDVKMKEKGDIPEGYSVSREKKERFSLILESASTNQTSMYLCASRPITGTGNTGELFFGEGSRLTVL.

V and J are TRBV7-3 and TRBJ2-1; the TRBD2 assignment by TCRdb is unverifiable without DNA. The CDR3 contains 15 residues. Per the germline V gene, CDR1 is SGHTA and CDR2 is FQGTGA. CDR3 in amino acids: CASSLIAGGNNEQFF.

The CDR3 reads CASSYPGQTNYEQYF. The J gene is TRBJ2-7, the V gene TRBV28; the TCRdb D gene call, TRBD1, has no DNA to confirm it. The CDR3 has 15 amino acids. Germline-derived CDR1 and CDR2 are MDHEN and SYDVKM.

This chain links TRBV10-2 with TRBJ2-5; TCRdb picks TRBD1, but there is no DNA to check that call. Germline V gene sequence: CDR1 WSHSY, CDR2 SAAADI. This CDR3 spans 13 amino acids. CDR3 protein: CATTGVSGETQYF.

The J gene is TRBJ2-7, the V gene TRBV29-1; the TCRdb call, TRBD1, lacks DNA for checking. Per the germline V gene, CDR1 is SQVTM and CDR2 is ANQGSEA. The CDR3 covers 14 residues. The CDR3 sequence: CSVEGRVVTYEQYF.

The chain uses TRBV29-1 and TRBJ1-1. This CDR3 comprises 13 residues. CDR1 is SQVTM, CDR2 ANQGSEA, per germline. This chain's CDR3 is CSVVPSKGTEAFF.

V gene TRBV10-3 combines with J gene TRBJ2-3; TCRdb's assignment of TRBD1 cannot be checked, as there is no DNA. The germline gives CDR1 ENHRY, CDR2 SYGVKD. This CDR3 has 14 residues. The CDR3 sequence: CASRDGTDTDTQYF.

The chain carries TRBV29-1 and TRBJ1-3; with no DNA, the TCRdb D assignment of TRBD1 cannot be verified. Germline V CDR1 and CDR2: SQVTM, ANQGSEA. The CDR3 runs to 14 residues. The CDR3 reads CSLEPGRTGNTIYF.

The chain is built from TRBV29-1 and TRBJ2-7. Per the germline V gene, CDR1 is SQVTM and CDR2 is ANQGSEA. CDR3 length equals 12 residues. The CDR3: CSVEDSAYEQYF.

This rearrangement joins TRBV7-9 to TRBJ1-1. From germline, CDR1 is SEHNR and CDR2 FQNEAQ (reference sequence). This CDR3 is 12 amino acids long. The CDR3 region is CASTEGMGEAFF.